This T cell receptor beta chain was captured by sequencing in a study of shared clonotypes between healthy human individuals. General study findings and limits: For naive CD4 cells, approximately 4.8% of clonotypes were shared across a handful of donors.

CD45RA-negative memory and CD45RA+ naive subsets were split from the CD4+ cells. At a deep level, the assay was run. Libraries were prepared by immunoSEQ multiplex PCR; TCRdb keeps only in-frame clonotypes and omits some of them. Altogether around 2,000,000 clones are present, about 95% being singletons, with the ten largest covering approximately 0.13%. Concerning this clone: As yet, its antigen is unknown.

Trimming stripped 4 bases from V and 0 bases from J, with 20 bases between. The CDR3 spans 18 residues. CDR1 is SGHRS, CDR2 YFSETQ, per germline. Input material: naive CD4+ T cells sorted from blood. The subset denotes: CD45RA+ positively selected. This receptor was identified in a young man in good health. This sequence joins TRBV5-1 and TRBJ2-1, with D perhaps matching TRBD2 (5 bases). DNA of the CDR3: TGCGCCAGCAGCCTTTGGACGGGATCCCTCAGCTCCTACAATGAGCAGTTCTTC. Residues: CASSLWTGSLSSYNEQFF.